The 9 T cell receptor beta chains below were found in one sample sequenced in a study of blood T cell repertoires in COVID-19. Clones were read by immunoSEQ multiplex PCR, and TCRdb kept only the in-frame ones, dropping some. The sample has roughly 230,000 clones, 82% seen once. The sample comprised PBMCs or T cells enriched from blood (not recorded which). The receptors come from a woman aged 60-70 years who had recovered from COVID-19.

The genes are TRBV5-4 and TRBJ2-2, with unresolved D. The CDR3 loop spans 14 amino acids. Germline V gives CDR1 SGHNT, CDR2 YYREEE (reference sequence). Trimming removed 5 bases from V and 5 bases from J, with 13 bases in between. CDR3 loop: CASRPAPGTGELFF. CDR3 nucleotides: TGTGCCAGCAGGCCTGCCCCGGGTACCGGGGAGCTGTTTTTT.

This rearrangement joins TRBV12-2 to TRBJ1-1. TRBV12-2 is tagged as a pseudogene. The CDR3 is 14 residues long. The CDR3 sequence is CASRPSGGVTEAFF. The DNA of the CDR3 is TGTGCAAGTCGCCCCTCGGGGGGGGTCACTGAAGCTTTCTTT.

This sequence joins TRBV6-1 and TRBJ2-2, with TRBD1 matching 8 bases. V trimming: 2 bases; J trimming: 4 bases; junction bases outside the gene matches: 3. This CDR3 comprises 15 residues. Looked up from germline, CDR1 is MNHNS and CDR2 is SASEGT. This chain's CDR3 is CASSEMGTGTGELFF. CDR3 DNA sequence: TGTGCCAGCAGTGAAATGGGGACAGGCACCGGGGAGCTGTTTTTT.

The CDR3 DNA sequence: TGTGCCAGCAGTTTCGGGGGAAACCCCTACGAGCAGTACTTC. Protein: CASSFGGNPYEQYF. The V gene is TRBV28, the J gene TRBJ2-7; D possibly corresponds to TRBD2 (6 bases). Germline V CDR1 and CDR2: MDHEN, SYDVKM. The CDR3 contains 14 residues. The V end lost 3 bases, the J end lost 2 bases, and 11 bases lay between the germline ends.

The rearrangement uses TRBV4-3 and TRBJ2-7; 9 bases fit TRBD1. Trimming removed 1 base from V and 7 bases from J; junction bases left unmatched: 2. The CDR3 length is 13 residues. Germline assignment: CDR1 LGHNA and CDR2 YSLEER. DNA for the CDR3: TGCGCCAGCAGCCAAGCCGGGACAGGGGAGCAGTACTTC. Amino acids: CASSQAGTGEQYF.

The chain is built from TRBV15 and TRBJ1-3; D is ambiguous. The CDR3 totals 14 residues. Germline loops: CDR1 LNHNV, CDR2 YYDKDF (reference sequence). The V gene lost 0 bases and the J gene lost 5 bases, with 8 bases spanning the gap. CDR3: CATSRDPGRNTIYF. As DNA, the CDR3 is TGTGCCACCAGCAGAGACCCCGGGAGAAACACCATATATTTT. Full variable domain (missing parts from reference TRBV15 and TRBJ1-3): DAMVIQNPRYQVTQFGKPVTLSCSQTLNHNVMYWYQQKSSQAPKLLFHYYDKDFNNEADTPDNFQSRRPNTSFCFLDIRSPGLGDTAMYLCATSRDPGRNTIYFGEGSWLTVV.

The count of this clone is one. One end of the junction fails to match germline, which may point to a read error. J is TRBJ2-6 and V is TRBV6-2 or TRBV6-3; TRBD1 might be the D (6 bases). Germline lookup yields CDR1 MNHEY and CDR2 SVGEGT. This CDR3 spans 17 amino acids. CDR3 in amino acids: CASSFSGQISGGNVLTF. For the CDR3, the DNA is TGTGCCAGCAGTTTCTCAGGACAGATTTCTGGGGGCAACGTCCTGACTTTC.

A single count supports this clone. V usage is TRBV5-5 and J usage is TRBJ2-4, with 8 bases that match TRBD2. The germline gives CDR1 SGHKS, CDR2 YYEKEE (reference sequence). This CDR3 is built from 13 residues. Trimming cost V 3 bases and J 5 bases; bases outside gene matches: 1. The CDR3 DNA is TGTGCCAGCAGCTGGGGACTAGAAAACATTCAGTACTTC. As protein: CASSWGLENIQYF.

The chain is built from TRBV7-9 and TRBJ2-3; D is possibly TRBD2 (6 bases). Germline lookup yields CDR1 SEHNR and CDR2 FQNEAQ (reference sequence). V shed 5 bases and J shed 4 bases, with 13 bases lying between them. The CDR3 runs to 14 residues. DNA of the CDR3: TGTGCCAGCAGCCCGGGAGTGGAGGCAGATACGCAGTATTTT. It codes for CASSPGVEADTQYF.